The 5 T cell receptor beta chains below were found in one sample sequenced in a study of OX40 agonist ivuxolimab in advanced cancers. The protocol was immunoSEQ multiplex PCR, while the TCRdb copy is restricted to in-frame clones and leaves out a portion. The table shows around 70,000 clones, with roughly 88% occurring only once. The material was CD4+ or CD8+ T cells sorted from blood, obtained in a trial of the OX40 agonist ivuxolimab. The receptors shown here come from an adult with an advanced solid tumor such as melanoma, head and neck, liver or kidney cancer.

The gene calls are TRBV28 and TRBJ2-1; 8 bases are a match to TRBD1. V shed 2 bases, J shed 7 bases, and the junction held 7 bases outside the gene matches. The CDR3 spans 15 residues. CDR1 MDHEN and CDR2 SYDVKM come from the germline V gene. Written as DNA, the CDR3 is TGTGCCAGCAGTTTACCTGGACAGGGAGTGAATGAGCAGTTCTTC. This gives the protein CASSLPGQGVNEQFF.

The chain uses TRBV6-4 and TRBJ2-3; 12 nucleotides agree with TRBD2. Germline V gene lookup returns CDR1 MRHNA and CDR2 SNTAGT. There are 15 residues in the CDR3. V gave up 6 bases and J gave up 2 bases; unmatched junction bases: 3. This chain's CDR3 is CASRRTSGNTDTQYF. The CDR3 region has the DNA TGTGCCAGCAGGAGGACTAGCGGGAACACAGATACGCAGTATTTT.

This clone was observed once. The chain recombines TRBV7-3 with TRBJ1-1; D uncertain. The length of the CDR3 is 15 residues. Germline-derived CDR1 and CDR2 are SGHTA and FQGTGA. Trimming removed 1 base at V and 0 bases at J, with 9 bases between. The CDR3: CASSLNGEMNTEAFF. CDR3 sequence (DNA): TGTGCCAGCAGCTTAAATGGGGAGATGAACACTGAAGCTTTCTTT.

This rearrangement joins TRBV10-1 to TRBJ1-2; tentative D call: TRBD1 (5 bases). V was trimmed by 3 bases and J by 7 bases, leaving 12 bases between them. CDR3 length: 13 amino acids. Per the germline V gene, CDR1 is WNHNN and CDR2 is SYGVQD (reference sequence). For the CDR3, the DNA is TGCGCCAGCAGTGATGGGACCAGTAGTGGCTACACCTTC. Translation: CASSDGTSSGYTF.

The chain carries TRBV5-1 and TRBJ1-3, with 7 bases lining up with TRBD1. CDR3 length: 15 amino acids. The V segment lost 3 bases and the J segment 2 bases; nucleotides outside the gene matches: 5. Per the germline V gene, CDR1 is SGHRS and CDR2 is YFSETQ. The CDR3 DNA follows: TGCGCCAGCAGCTCTGGGACAGCGACTGGAAACACCATATATTTT. Translation gives CASSSGTATGNTIYF. Based on the CDR3 plus reference TRBV5-1 and TRBJ1-3, the full variable domain is KAGVTQTPRYLIKTRGQQVTLSCSPISGHRSVSWYQQTPGQGLQFLFEYFSETQRNKGNFPGRFSGRQFSNSRSEMNVSTLELGDSALYLCASSSGTATGNTIYFGEGSWLTVV.